These 23 T cell receptor beta chains came from one sample sequenced in a study of OX40 agonist ivuxolimab in advanced cancers. Sequenced by immunoSEQ multiplex PCR; TCRdb stores in-frame clones only, minus some. The repertoire includes about 82,000 clones, less than 85% of them detected once, and approximately 0.79% sits in the top ten. The sequencing here drew on CD4+ or CD8+ T cells sorted from blood, taken in a trial of the OX40 agonist ivuxolimab. The receptors derive from an adult with an advanced solid tumor such as melanoma, head and neck, liver or kidney cancer.

This chain links TRBV7-3 with TRBJ2-1, with 8 bases aligning to TRBD1. Losses at the gene ends were 4 bases for V and 8 bases for J; bases not matched to a gene: 7. This CDR3 comprises 14 residues. Per germline, CDR1 SGHTA and CDR2 FQGTGA. CDR3 in DNA: TGTGCCAGCAGCTACGGACAGGGTTTTTATGAGCAGTTCTTC. Translation gives CASSYGQGFYEQFF.

By frequency in the sample, this clone is medium-sized. V and J are TRBV2 and TRBJ1-1, with no clear D. Between the trimmed V and J ends, which lost 5 bases and 7 bases, there was a span of 23 bases. CDR1 SNHLY and CDR2 FYNNEI come from the germline V gene. This CDR3 has 16 amino acids. CDR3 DNA: TGTGCCAGCAGTCTTACCGGGCACACACAACAAGGTGAAGCTTTCTTT. Translated, it gives CASSLTGHTQQGEAFF.

J is TRBJ1-1 and V is TRBV4-2, with D possibly TRBD1 on 5 matching bases. Per germline, CDR1 LGHNA and CDR2 YNFKEQ. The CDR3 sequence is 15 residues long. Trimming removed 1 base from V and 6 bases from J, with 15 bases in between. Here the CDR3 DNA reads TGTGCCAGCAGCCAAGGGGAGGGTGGGGGTGCTGAAGCTTTCTTT. Its protein product is CASSQGEGGGAEAFF.

This clone has only one observation. This chain joins TRBV9 and TRBJ1-1; TRBD1 aligns across 10 bases. With V trimmed by 4 bases and J by 3 bases, 3 bases remained unmatched. CDR3 length: 14 amino acids. Germline-derived CDR1 and CDR2 are SGDLS and YYNGEE. The CDR3 sequence: CASSLGTGDTEAFF. DNA of the CDR3: TGTGCCAGCAGCCTAGGGACAGGGGACACTGAAGCTTTCTTT.

This chain joins TRBV27 and TRBJ1-6; D is possibly TRBD1 (5 bases). This CDR3 is built from 21 residues. V lost 5 bases and J 7 bases, leaving 33 bases between the germline ends. Germline V gene data show CDR1 as MNHEY and CDR2 as SMNVEV (reference sequence). CDR3 loop: CASSPQRVGQGSTSGNSPLHF. As DNA, the CDR3 is TGTGCCAGCAGTCCCCAAAGGGTCGGGCAGGGCTCAACCTCAGGGAATTCACCCCTCCACTTT.

This chain connects TRBV12-5 to TRBJ2-7; 8 nucleotides line up with TRBD1. The junction had 7 bases not matched to a gene; V was cut back by 6 bases and J by 6 bases. Germline CDR1 reads LGHNT; CDR2 reads FRNRAP. The CDR3 is 13 amino acids. Written as DNA, the CDR3 is TGTGCTAGTGGCAGGGGGCAGGTTCGCGAGCAGTACTTC. Translated, it gives CASGRGQVREQYF.

The sample holds a few counts of this clone. The V and J genes are TRBV7-9 and TRBJ2-2; a weak D match, TRBD2 (5 bases). The germline V gene encodes CDR1 SEHNR and CDR2 FQNEAQ (reference sequence). With 6 bases removed from V and 9 bases from J, the gap between germline ends came to 11 bases. The CDR3 runs 12 residues. Written as DNA, the CDR3 is TGTGCCAGCAGGATGGGAGAGTGGGAGCTGTTTTTT. Encoded protein: CASRMGEWELFF.

Written as DNA, the CDR3 is TGTGCCAGCAGTGAGAGCCCGGACGGCTATGGCTACACCTTC. Its translation is CASSESPDGYGYTF. The chain links TRBV13 to TRBJ1-2, with D uncertain. V lost 6 bases to trimming and J lost 4 bases, with 15 bases between them. Germline lookup yields CDR1 PRHDT and CDR2 FYEKMQ (reference sequence). This CDR3 contains 14 residues.

This chain uses TRBV7-2 with TRBJ1-3, with D possibly being TRBD1 (5 bases). CDR3 length: 15 residues. CDR1 and CDR2 from the germline V gene are SGHTA and FQGNSA. V was shortened by 4 bases and J by 2 bases, with 12 bases between the two germline ends. CDR3 loop: CASSYTGGAGNTIYF. CDR3 sequence (DNA): TGTGCCAGCAGCTATACCGGGGGGGCTGGAAACACCATATATTTT.

The CDR3 DNA reads as TGTGCCAGCAGCGCCAGTTACTCAACTAATGAAAAACTGTTTTTT. Encoded protein: CASSASYSTNEKLFF. The gene calls are TRBV9 and TRBJ1-4, with D uncertain. The length of the CDR3 is 15 residues. Germline V gene lookup returns CDR1 SGDLS and CDR2 YYNGEE. V lost 3 bases, J lost 0 bases, and 9 bases lay in between.

The rearrangement uses TRBV7-2 and TRBJ1-2; D is perhaps TRBD1 (5 bases). The CDR3 loop spans 15 amino acids. Germline loops: CDR1 SGHTA, CDR2 FQGNSA. The ends were cut back, 3 bases at V and 8 bases at J, with 19 bases in the middle. The CDR3 nucleotides read TGTGCCAGCAGCTTTACGGGACTGGAGCTTTACGGCTACACCTTC. Translation: CASSFTGLELYGYTF.

The rearrangement joins TRBV21-1 to TRBJ1-1. TRBV21-1 is an annotated pseudogene. The length of the CDR3 is 18 residues. CDR3 sequence: CASSRRGTRREGGTEAFF. The DNA for the CDR3 is TGTGCCAGCAGCCGGAGGGGGACCCGCAGGGAAGGGGGCACTGAAGCTTTCTTT.

The CDR3 bases are TGTGCCAGTAGGGACAGGGTTAATGAAAAACTGTTTTTT. It specifies CASRDRVNEKLFF. The J gene is TRBJ1-4, the V gene TRBV6-5, with 9 bases fitting TRBD1. CDR1 is MNHEY and CDR2 is SVGAGI in the germline V gene. The V segment lost 9 bases and the J segment 4 bases; nucleotides outside the gene matches: 3. The CDR3 is 13 amino acids.

V gene TRBV5-1 combines with J gene TRBJ2-3, with TRBD2 matching over 9 bases. The CDR3 length is 17 residues. The ends lost 0 bases at V and 4 bases at J; junction bases unmatched: 9. CDR1 is SGHRS and CDR2 is YFSETQ in the germline V gene. The CDR3 loop reads CASSLEGAGGRADTQYF. The CDR3 DNA reads TGCGCCAGCAGCTTGGAAGGAGCGGGGGGTCGAGCAGATACGCAGTATTTT.

The rearrangement uses TRBV28 and TRBJ2-6; D call uncertain. V was clipped by 5 bases and J by 3 bases, with 5 bases between them. There are 13 residues in the CDR3. The germline CDR1 and CDR2 sequences are MDHEN and SYDVKM. The CDR3 here is CASSGFGANVLTF. CDR3 nucleotide sequence: TGTGCCAGCAGTGGGTTTGGGGCCAACGTCCTGACTTTC.

Note on this clone: This sample also contains other DNA sequences that code for the same CDR3. The chain carries TRBV28 and TRBJ1-5, with D maybe TRBD1 (6 bases). V lost 3 bases, J lost 7 bases, and 13 bases lay in between. The CDR3 runs 14 residues. Germline CDR1 MDHEN, CDR2 SYDVKM. CDR3 region: CASSLGGGGQPQHF. Written as DNA, the CDR3 is TGTGCCAGCAGTTTGGGGGGCGGGGGGCAGCCCCAGCATTTT.

In its sample, this clone was seen many times. V gene TRBV6-1 combines with J gene TRBJ1-3; 7 nucleotides agree with TRBD1. Unmatched junction bases numbered 5, after V lost 2 bases and J lost 1 base. Per the germline V gene, CDR1 is MNHNS and CDR2 is SASEGT. This CDR3 comprises 16 residues. Here the CDR3 DNA reads TGTGCCAGCAGTGAATTGAGGGGGCAATCTGGAAACACCATATATTTT. Encoded protein: CASSELRGQSGNTIYF.

This CDR3 is CASSRSGGGYNEQFF. The CDR3 DNA reads TGCGCCAGCAGCCGCAGTGGGGGGGGCTACAATGAGCAGTTCTTC. V is TRBV4-3 and J is TRBJ2-1; 7 nucleotides align to TRBD2. V gave up 4 bases and J gave up 3 bases; unmatched junction bases: 6. CDR3 length: 15 amino acids. Germline loops: CDR1 LGHNA, CDR2 YSLEER.

V and J are TRBV6-1 and TRBJ2-2; a possible D gene is TRBD1 (5 bases). Looked up from germline, CDR1 is MNHNS and CDR2 is SASEGT. The CDR3 has 14 residues. Trimming removed 7 bases from V and 4 bases from J, with 13 bases in between. The CDR3 region is CASNRQRVTGELFF. CDR3 bases: TGTGCCAGCAATCGACAGAGAGTCACCGGGGAGCTGTTTTTT.

The chain is built from TRBV19 and TRBJ1-3; 9 bases are shared with TRBD1. The germline gives CDR1 LNHDA, CDR2 SQIVND (reference sequence). Unmatched junction bases numbered 9, after V lost 10 bases and J lost 2 bases. CDR3 length equals 15 residues. The CDR3 protein is CATMGDRVTGNTIYF. The CDR3 DNA is TGTGCCACCATGGGGGACAGGGTCACTGGAAACACCATATATTTT.

The rearrangement links TRBV2 to TRBJ1-6, with a weak D call TRBD1 (5 bases). CDR3 size: 14 residues. Germline assignment: CDR1 SNHLY and CDR2 FYNNEI. The V end was cut by 2 bases, the J end by 8 bases, with 10 bases between. In nucleotides, the CDR3 is TGTGCCAGCAGTGAACAGGGTACTTATTCACCCCTCCACTTT. Amino acids: CASSEQGTYSPLHF.

This clone appeared a single time. V is TRBV5-1 and J is TRBJ2-5, with 12 positions matching TRBD2. Trimming removed 4 bases from V and 2 bases from J; junction bases left unmatched: 9. The CDR3 totals 17 residues. CDR1 and CDR2 from the germline V gene are SGHRS and YFSETQ. CDR3 in amino acids: CASSPSRTSGVQETQYF. Written as DNA, the CDR3 is TGCGCCAGCAGCCCATCAAGGACTAGCGGGGTACAAGAGACCCAGTACTTC.

The chain links TRBV5-4 to TRBJ2-7; D might be TRBD2 (6 bases). The CDR3 covers 15 residues. The germline V and J ends were trimmed by 4 bases and 2 bases, with 16 bases remaining between them. Germline V gene data show CDR1 as SGHNT and CDR2 as YYREEE (reference sequence). CDR3 DNA: TGTGCCAGCAGCGGCGGGATTAGCCGAGCCTACGAGCAGTACTTC. It yields the protein CASSGGISRAYEQYF.